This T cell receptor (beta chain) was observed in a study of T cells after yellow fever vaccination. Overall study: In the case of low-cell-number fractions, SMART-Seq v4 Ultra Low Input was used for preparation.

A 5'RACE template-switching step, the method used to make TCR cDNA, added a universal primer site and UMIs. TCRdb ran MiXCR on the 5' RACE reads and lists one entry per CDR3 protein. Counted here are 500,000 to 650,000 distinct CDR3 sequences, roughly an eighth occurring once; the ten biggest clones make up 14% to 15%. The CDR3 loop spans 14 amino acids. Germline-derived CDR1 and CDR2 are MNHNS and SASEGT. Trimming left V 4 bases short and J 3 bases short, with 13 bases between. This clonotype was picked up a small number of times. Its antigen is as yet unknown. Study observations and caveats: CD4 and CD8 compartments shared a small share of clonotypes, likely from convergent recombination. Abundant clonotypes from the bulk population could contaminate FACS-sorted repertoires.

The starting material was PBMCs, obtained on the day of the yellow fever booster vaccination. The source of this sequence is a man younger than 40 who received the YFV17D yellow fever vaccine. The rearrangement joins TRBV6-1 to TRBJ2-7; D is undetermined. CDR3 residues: CASSVGVGVYEQYF. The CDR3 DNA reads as TGTGCCAGCAGTGTTGGGGTGGGTGTCTACGAGCAGTACTTC.